These 18 T cell receptor beta chains originate from one sample sequenced in a study of T cell repertoires in cytomegalovirus infection. TCRdb reanalysed the reads using MiXCR and keeps one entry per CDR3 protein. The table has around 240,000 distinct CDR3 sequences, roughly 23% seen once. Sequenced input: CD8+ T cells from PBMCs. These TCRs come from a human donor in good health (CMV status not recorded). Some clones in this sample may be carry-over from other donors' samples.

V is TRBV5-4 and J is TRBJ1-1, with 8 bases fitting TRBD1. The germline V gene has CDR1 SGHNT and CDR2 YYREEE (reference sequence). V shed 4 bases, J shed 10 bases, and the junction held 6 bases outside the gene matches. The CDR3 length is 12 residues. CDR3 region: CASSHQGAGAFF. CDR3 nucleotides: TGTGCCAGCAGCCACCAGGGGGCCGGAGCTTTCTTT. Filled out from reference TRBV5-4 and TRBJ1-1, the complete variable domain reads ETGVTQSPTHLIKTRGQQVTLRCSSQSGHNTVSWYQQALGQGPQFIFQYYREEENGRGNFPPRFSGLQFPNYSSELNVNALELDDSALYLCASSHQGAGAFFGQGTRLTVV.

J is TRBJ2-5 and V is TRBV20-1; the D gene could be TRBD1 or TRBD2 (6 bases each). Germline V gene lookup returns CDR1 DFQATT and CDR2 SNEGSKA (reference sequence). V lost 0 bases to trimming and J lost 4 bases, with 15 bases between them. This CDR3 is built from 15 residues. The CDR3 loop reads CSARDRGAPRETQYF. In nucleotides, the CDR3 is TGCAGTGCTAGAGATAGGGGGGCGCCCCGAGAGACCCAGTACTTC.

The V and J genes are TRBV28 and TRBJ2-1, with D possibly being TRBD2 (7 bases). Germline V gives CDR1 MDHEN, CDR2 SYDVKM. CDR3 size: 14 residues. Trimming took off 6 bases at V and 9 bases at J, with 18 bases between the two ends. CDR3 amino acids: CASRIGGGTIEQFF. CDR3 bases: TGTGCCAGCAGAATAGGGGGGGGTACAATTGAGCAGTTCTTC.

Remarks on this clonotype: Relative to the germline gene, one junction end is altered; a read error may explain this. V gene TRBV12-3 or TRBV12-4 combines with J gene TRBJ2-1, with D perhaps TRBD1 (7 bases). The CDR3 extends over 11 amino acids. The chain's CDR3 is CASSWGRQGVF. The CDR3 DNA sequence: TGTGCCAGCAGTTGGGGGAGGCAGGGGGTCTTC.

This chain links TRBV20-1 with TRBJ1-1, with D uncertain. Germline values: CDR1 DFQATT, CDR2 SNEGSKA (reference sequence). The CDR3 is 11 residues long. Here the CDR3 DNA reads TGCAATGGAAGACTGAACACTGAAGCTTTCTTT. Residues: CNGRLNTEAFF.

A few counts support this clonotype. The J gene is TRBJ1-2, the V gene TRBV7-9, with D unclear. V lost 1 base to trimming and J lost 2 bases, with 8 bases between them. The CDR3 consists of 14 residues. CDR1 is SEHNR and CDR2 is FQNEAQ in the germline V gene (reference sequence). The CDR3 nucleotides are TGTGCCAGCAGCTTAGTGTTAGGGAACTATGGCTACACCTTC. This codes for CASSLVLGNYGYTF. Full variable domain (remainder filled in from reference TRBV7-9 and TRBJ1-2): DTGVSQNPRHKITKRGQNVTFRCDPISEHNRLYWYRQTLGQGPEFLTYFQNEAQLEKSRLLSDRFSAERPKGSFSTLEIQRTEQGDSAMYLCASSLVLGNYGYTFGSGTRLTVV.

J is TRBJ2-2 and V is TRBV7-8; D perhaps matches TRBD2 (6 bases). Trimming pared 10 bases from V and 2 bases from J, leaving 26 bases between. CDR3 size: 18 residues. Germline CDR1 SGHVS, CDR2 FQNEAQ. CDR3 in amino acids: CAIELLTGVGSNTGELFF. In DNA, the CDR3 is TGTGCCATCGAACTGTTGACGGGCGTCGGGAGTAACACCGGGGAGCTGTTTTTT.

This rearrangement joins TRBV29-1 to TRBJ2-1; 14 bases are a match to TRBD2. The junction had 7 bases not matched to a gene; V was cut back by 6 bases and J by 3 bases. This CDR3 region has 16 residues. Germline V lookup: CDR1 SQVTM, CDR2 ANQGSEA. CDR3 loop: CSVDGLAGGDYNEQFF. CDR3 nucleotide sequence: TGCAGCGTGGACGGACTAGCGGGGGGTGACTACAATGAGCAGTTCTTC.

A note on this clonotype: At one of its ends the junction is not consistent with the germline gene, which may arise from a read error. The gene calls are TRBV7-6 and TRBJ2-7, with TRBD2 matching over 7 bases. CDR3 length: 13 amino acids. The germline CDR1 and CDR2 sequences are SGHVS and FNYEAQ. The DNA of the CDR3 is TGTGCCAGCAGCTTAGAGCGGGGTGACGAGCAGTGCTTC. Translation gives CASSLERGDEQCF.

V usage is TRBV29-1 and J usage is TRBJ2-1, with D uncertain. The germline V gene has CDR1 SQVTM and CDR2 ANQGSEA. The CDR3 runs 13 residues. V lost 5 bases and J 1 base, leaving 9 bases between the germline ends. CDR3 amino acids: CSVTRWSYNEQFF. The CDR3 bases are TGCAGCGTTACAAGGTGGTCCTACAATGAGCAGTTCTTC.

The table lists this clonotype with a few counts. This chain connects TRBV10-3 to TRBJ1-1; D unresolved. Germline V gives CDR1 ENHRY, CDR2 SYGVKD. V dropped 0 bases and J dropped 1 base, with 6 bases sitting between them. The CDR3 length is 14 residues. This CDR3 is CAISESAWNTEAFF. Here the CDR3 DNA reads TGTGCCATCAGTGAGTCAGCTTGGAACACTGAAGCTTTCTTT.

This clonotype came up many times. The V gene is TRBV7-6, the J gene TRBJ1-6, with D unresolved. Per the germline V gene, CDR1 is SGHVS and CDR2 is FNYEAQ. The V and J ends lost 0 bases and 9 bases respectively, with 12 bases between them. The CDR3 loop spans 15 amino acids. CDR3: CASSLAPNGGSPLHF. CDR3 sequence (DNA): TGTGCCAGCAGCTTAGCTCCCAACGGCGGTTCACCCCTCCACTTT.

In nucleotides, the CDR3 is TGTGCCAGCAGCCACCTGGGACAGGTCGGCAATGAGCAGTTCTTC. Protein: CASSHLGQVGNEQFF. The J gene is TRBJ2-1, the V gene TRBV14, with 8 bases aligning to TRBD1. The junction had 7 bases not matched to a gene; V was cut back by 3 bases and J by 6 bases. CDR3 length: 15 amino acids. CDR1 is SGHDN and CDR2 is FVKESK in the germline V gene.

The chain has TRBV28 and TRBJ2-7; TRBD1 matches 9 bases. The CDR3 covers 14 residues. The junction had 7 bases not matched to a gene; V was cut back by 4 bases and J by 6 bases. Looked up from germline, CDR1 is MDHEN and CDR2 is SYDVKM. This CDR3 is CASSSGQGLLEQYF. CDR3 DNA sequence: TGTGCCAGCAGTTCCGGACAGGGGCTTCTCGAGCAGTACTTC.

Only a few counts were recorded for this clonotype. The chain has TRBV29-1 and TRBJ1-1; D might be TRBD1 (5 bases). V dropped 1 base and J dropped 1 base, with 13 bases sitting between them. This CDR3 is 15 amino acids long. Looked up from germline, CDR1 is SQVTM and CDR2 is ANQGSEA. DNA of the CDR3: TGCAGCGTTGAAGTGGGGGACGGCCCGAACACTGAAGCTTTCTTT. This sequence encodes CSVEVGDGPNTEAFF. Variable domain in full (rest from reference TRBV29-1 and TRBJ1-1): SAVISQKPSRDICQRGTSLTIQCQVDSQVTMMFWYRQQPGQSLTLIATANQGSEATYESGFVIDKFPISRPNLTFSTLTVSNMSPEDSSIYLCSVEVGDGPNTEAFFGQGTRLTVV.

V is TRBV20-1 and J is TRBJ1-1; D call uncertain. Germline loops: CDR1 DFQATT, CDR2 SNEGSKA (reference sequence). This CDR3 spans 13 amino acids. Trimming took 4 bases from V and 8 from J, leaving 17 bases between them. The CDR3 sequence is CSAKDGLRSEAFF. The CDR3 nucleotides are TGCAGTGCTAAGGACGGACTAAGGTCCGAAGCTTTCTTT.

This sequence joins TRBV4-1 and TRBJ2-5; D is ambiguous. CDR3 length: 14 residues. Trimming took off 5 bases at V and 1 base at J, with 11 bases between the two ends. Germline values: CDR1 MGHRA, CDR2 YSYEKL. The CDR3 loop reads CASSKIELQETQYF. The CDR3 nucleotides are TGCGCCAGCAGCAAAATCGAACTCCAAGAGACCCAGTACTTC.

This clonotype was observed many times. V and J are TRBV7-9 and TRBJ1-5; the match to TRBD1 covers 8 bases. Germline CDR1 SEHNR, CDR2 FQNEAQ (reference sequence). This CDR3 has 16 amino acids. V was clipped by 3 bases and J by 4 bases; unmatched bases: 8. The CDR3 bases are TGTGCCAGCAGCTTGACTGGACAGGGCCCAAATCAGCCCCAGCATTTT. This sequence encodes CASSLTGQGPNQPQHF.